This TCR beta chain appears in the sequencing data of a study of T-cell memory formation after mild COVID-19. Findings and caveats of the study: Memory cells collected pre-infection included some clones that later responded, suggesting cross-reactive memory joined. Contracting CD4+ clones lay largely in CM and EM, with CD8+ ones residing in EMRA. CD4/CD8 balance held among clones contracting day 15 to 85, and later expanders leaned CD4+.

Regarding this clonotype: What it binds is not known.

The CDR3 runs to 12 residues. V gave up 1 base and J gave up 6 bases, with 6 bases separating them. Germline values: CDR1 SEHNR, CDR2 FQNEAQ (reference sequence). Constant-segment-primed 5'RACE gave TCR alpha and TCR beta cDNA libraries with sample barcodes and UMIs. One entry per CDR3 protein results from TCRdb running MiXCR on the 5' RACE reads. Of 260,000 or so distinct CDR3 sequences in the sample, 16% were seen once. The sequence came from a man between 18 and 29 years old who had mild COVID-19 (a few samples of this study predate the infection). Cell type and time point are not known. The V call is TRBV7-9, the J call TRBJ1-2; D is undetermined. The sequencing sample was made of PBMCs or a T cell subset sorted from them (not recorded which). The CDR3 DNA is TGTGCCAGCAGCTTAGTTGGGGATGGCTACACCTTC. It encodes CASSLVGDGYTF.